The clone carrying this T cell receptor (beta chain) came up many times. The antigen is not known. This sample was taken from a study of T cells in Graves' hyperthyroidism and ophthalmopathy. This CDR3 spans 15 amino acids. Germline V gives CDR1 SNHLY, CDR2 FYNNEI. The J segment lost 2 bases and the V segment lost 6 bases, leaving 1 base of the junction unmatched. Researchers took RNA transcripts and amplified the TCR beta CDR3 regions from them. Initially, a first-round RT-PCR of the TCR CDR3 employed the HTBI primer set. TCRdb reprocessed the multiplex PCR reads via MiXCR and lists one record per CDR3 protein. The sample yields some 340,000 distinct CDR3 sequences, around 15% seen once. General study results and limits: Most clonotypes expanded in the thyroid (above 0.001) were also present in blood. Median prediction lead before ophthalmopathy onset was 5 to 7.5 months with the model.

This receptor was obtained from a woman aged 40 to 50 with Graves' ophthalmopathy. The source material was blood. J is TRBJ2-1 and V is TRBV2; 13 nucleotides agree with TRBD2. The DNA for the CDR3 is TGTGCCAGCAGGGGACTAGCGGGGCCCTACAATGAGCAGTTCTTC. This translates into CASRGLAGPYNEQFF.